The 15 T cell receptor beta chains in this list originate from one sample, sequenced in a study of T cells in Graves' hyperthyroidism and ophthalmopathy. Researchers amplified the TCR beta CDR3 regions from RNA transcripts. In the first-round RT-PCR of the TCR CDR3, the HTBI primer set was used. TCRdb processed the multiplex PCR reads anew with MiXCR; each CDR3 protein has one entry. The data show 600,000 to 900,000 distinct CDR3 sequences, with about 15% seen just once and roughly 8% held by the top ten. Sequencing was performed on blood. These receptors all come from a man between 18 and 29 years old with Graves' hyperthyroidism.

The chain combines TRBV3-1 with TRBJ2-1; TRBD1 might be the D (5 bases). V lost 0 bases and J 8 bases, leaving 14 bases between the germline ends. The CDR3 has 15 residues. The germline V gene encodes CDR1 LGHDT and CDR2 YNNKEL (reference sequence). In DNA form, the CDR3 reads TGTGCCAGCAGCCAAGATCGCGCCAGGGCCCATGAGCAGTTCTTC. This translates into CASSQDRARAHEQFF.

This CDR3 reads CAISEASGRTYYEQYF. The CDR3 DNA is TGTGCCATCAGTGAAGCAAGCGGGAGGACGTATTACGAGCAGTACTTC. The chain carries TRBV10-3 and TRBJ2-7; 9 bases match TRBD2. Per germline, CDR1 ENHRY and CDR2 SYGVKD. This CDR3 comprises 16 residues. Trimming at V came to 3 bases and at J to 4 bases, leaving 10 bases not matched to a gene.

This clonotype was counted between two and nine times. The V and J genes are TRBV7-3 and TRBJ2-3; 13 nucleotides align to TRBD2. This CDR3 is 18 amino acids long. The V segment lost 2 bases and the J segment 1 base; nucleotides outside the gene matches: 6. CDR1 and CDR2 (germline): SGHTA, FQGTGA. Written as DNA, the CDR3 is TGTGCCAGCAGCTTAGGGACTAGCGGGAACAGAGGCACAGATACGCAGTATTTT. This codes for CASSLGTSGNRGTDTQYF. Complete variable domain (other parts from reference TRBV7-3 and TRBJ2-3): GAGVSQTPSNKVTEKGKYVELRCDPISGHTALYWYRQSLGQGPEFLIYFQGTGAADDSGLPNDRFFAVRPEGSVSTLKIQRTERGDSAVYLCASSLGTSGNRGTDTQYFGPGTRLTVL.

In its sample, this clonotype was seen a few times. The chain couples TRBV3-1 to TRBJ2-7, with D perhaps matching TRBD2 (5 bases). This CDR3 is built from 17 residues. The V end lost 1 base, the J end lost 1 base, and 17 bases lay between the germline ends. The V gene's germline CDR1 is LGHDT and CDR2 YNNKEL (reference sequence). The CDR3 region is CASSQGEVRAPSYEQYF. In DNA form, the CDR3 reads TGTGCCAGCAGCCAAGGTGAGGTGCGGGCCCCTTCCTACGAGCAGTACTTC.

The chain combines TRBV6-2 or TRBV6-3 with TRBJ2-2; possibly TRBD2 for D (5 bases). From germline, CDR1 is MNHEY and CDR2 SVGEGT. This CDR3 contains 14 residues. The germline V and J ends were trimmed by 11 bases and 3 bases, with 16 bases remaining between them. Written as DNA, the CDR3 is TGTGCCTGTAAGGCCTGGGGAGACACCGGGGAGCTGTTTTTT. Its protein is CACKAWGDTGELFF.

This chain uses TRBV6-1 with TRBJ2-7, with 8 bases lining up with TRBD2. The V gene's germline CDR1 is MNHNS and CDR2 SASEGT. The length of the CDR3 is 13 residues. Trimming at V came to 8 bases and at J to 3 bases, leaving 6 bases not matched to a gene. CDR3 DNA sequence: TGTGCCAGCTTAAGCAGCGGGAGCTACGAGCAGTACTTC. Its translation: CASLSSGSYEQYF.

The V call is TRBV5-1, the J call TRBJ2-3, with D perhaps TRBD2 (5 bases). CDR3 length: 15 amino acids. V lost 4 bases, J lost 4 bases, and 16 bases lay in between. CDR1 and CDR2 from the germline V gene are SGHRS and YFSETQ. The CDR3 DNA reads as TGCGCCAGCAGCCTACGAGGGCGCGTGGCAGATACGCAGTATTTT. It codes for CASSLRGRVADTQYF.

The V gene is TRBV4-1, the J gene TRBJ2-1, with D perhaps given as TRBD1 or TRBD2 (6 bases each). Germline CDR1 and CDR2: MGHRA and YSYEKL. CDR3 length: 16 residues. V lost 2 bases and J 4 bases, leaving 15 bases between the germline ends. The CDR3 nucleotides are TGCGCCAGCAGCCAACGGAGGGGGGTAAGATACAATGAGCAGTTCTTC. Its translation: CASSQRRGVRYNEQFF.

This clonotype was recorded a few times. This CDR3 is CASSPPGLQNIQYF. The CDR3 DNA follows: TGTGCCAGCAGCCCACCGGGACTACAAAACATTCAGTACTTC. This sequence joins TRBV3-1 and TRBJ2-4; 7 bases are shared with TRBD2. This CDR3 has 14 residues. The V and J ends lost 4 bases and 5 bases, in that order; junction bases with no gene match: 5. CDR1 is LGHDT, CDR2 YNNKEL, per germline (reference sequence). The full variable domain, rest sourced from reference TRBV3-1 and TRBJ2-4, is DTAVSQTPKYLVTQMGNDKSIKCEQNLGHDTMYWYKQDSKKFLKIMFSYNNKELIINETVPNRFSPKSPDKAHLNLHINSLELGDSAVYFCASSPPGLQNIQYFGAGTRLSVL.

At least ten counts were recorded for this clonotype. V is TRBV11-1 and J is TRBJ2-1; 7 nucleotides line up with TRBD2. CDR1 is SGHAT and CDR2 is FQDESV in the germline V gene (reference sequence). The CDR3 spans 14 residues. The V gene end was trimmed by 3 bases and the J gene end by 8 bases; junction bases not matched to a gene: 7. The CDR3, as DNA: TGTGCCAGCAGCTTTGCGGGAGTTGTCCATGAGCAGTTCTTC. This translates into CASSFAGVVHEQFF.

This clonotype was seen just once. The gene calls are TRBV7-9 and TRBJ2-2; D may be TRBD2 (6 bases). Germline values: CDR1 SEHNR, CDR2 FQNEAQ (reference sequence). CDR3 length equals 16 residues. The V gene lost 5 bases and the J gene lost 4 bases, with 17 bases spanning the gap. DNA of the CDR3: TGTGCCAGCAGCGGGGTGCGGGGCGGAGGCACCGGGGAGCTGTTTTTT. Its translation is CASSGVRGGGTGELFF.

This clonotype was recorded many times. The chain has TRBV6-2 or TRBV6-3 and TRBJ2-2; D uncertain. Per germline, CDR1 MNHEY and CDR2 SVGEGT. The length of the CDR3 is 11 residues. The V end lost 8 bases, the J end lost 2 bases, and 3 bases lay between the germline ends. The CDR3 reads CASVNTGELFF. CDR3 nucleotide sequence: TGTGCCAGCGTAAACACCGGGGAGCTGTTTTTT.

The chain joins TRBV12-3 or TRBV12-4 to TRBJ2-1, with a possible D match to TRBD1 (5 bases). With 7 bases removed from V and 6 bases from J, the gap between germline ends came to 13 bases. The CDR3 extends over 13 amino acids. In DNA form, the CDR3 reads TGTGCCAGCACCCCAGGGCTTAGCAATGAGCAGTTCTTC. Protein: CASTPGLSNEQFF.

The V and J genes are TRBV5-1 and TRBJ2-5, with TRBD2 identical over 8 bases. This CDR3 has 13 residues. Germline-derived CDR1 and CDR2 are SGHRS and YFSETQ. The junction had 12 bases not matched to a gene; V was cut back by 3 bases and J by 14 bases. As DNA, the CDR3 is TGCGCCAGCAGCTGGGCGGCGGGAGGCCTCCAATACTTC. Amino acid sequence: CASSWAAGGLQYF.

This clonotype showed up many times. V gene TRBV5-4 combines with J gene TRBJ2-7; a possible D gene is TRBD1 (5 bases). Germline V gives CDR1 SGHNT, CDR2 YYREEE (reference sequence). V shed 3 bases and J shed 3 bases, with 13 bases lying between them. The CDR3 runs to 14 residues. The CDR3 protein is CASSSSREHYEQYF. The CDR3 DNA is TGTGCCAGCAGCTCCTCCAGGGAACACTACGAGCAGTACTTC.